This passage covers 5 T cell receptor beta chains from one sample sequenced in a study of T cells in Graves' hyperthyroidism and ophthalmopathy. Amplification yielded TCR beta CDR3 regions, with RNA transcripts as the source. Researchers ran a first-round RT-PCR on the TCR CDR3 using the HTBI primer set. TCRdb itself ran the multiplex PCR reads through MiXCR, one entry per CDR3 protein. The sample includes roughly 510,000 distinct CDR3 sequences, about 20% seen only once; the top ten take around 27%. Specimen: blood. These receptors came from a man aged 18-30 years with Graves' hyperthyroidism.

This chain joins TRBV19 and TRBJ1-1, with D possibly matching TRBD1 (5 bases). CDR1 and CDR2 (germline): LNHDA, SQIVND (reference sequence). The CDR3 length is 17 residues. V was trimmed by 5 bases and J by 1 base, leaving 20 bases between them. Written as DNA, the CDR3 is TGTGCCAGTAGTCGTCGGGACGGCTCGGGCGGGAACACTGAAGCTTTCTTT. Amino acids: CASSRRDGSGGNTEAFF.

The rearrangement joins TRBV3-1 to TRBJ1-5; a possible D gene is TRBD1 (5 bases). The V gene's germline CDR1 is LGHDT and CDR2 YNNKEL (reference sequence). The CDR3 sequence is 14 residues long. Trimming took 1 base from V and 8 from J, leaving 12 bases between them. The CDR3 loop reads CASSQAQGGEPQHF. Written as DNA, the CDR3 is TGTGCCAGCAGCCAAGCGCAGGGCGGGGAGCCCCAGCATTTT.

The chain employs TRBV7-9 and TRBJ1-3; D uncertain. Between the trimmed V and J ends, which lost 6 bases and 4 bases, there was a span of 7 bases. The CDR3 is 12 amino acids. Germline loops: CDR1 SEHNR, CDR2 FQNEAQ (reference sequence). The CDR3 DNA reads TGTGCCAGCAGGCTTTTCGGAAACACCATATATTTT. It encodes CASRLFGNTIYF.

At least ten counts were recorded for this clonotype. The chain couples TRBV2 to TRBJ2-7; D possibly matches TRBD1 or TRBD2 (5 bases each). The germline V gene encodes CDR1 SNHLY and CDR2 FYNNEI. This CDR3 has 16 amino acids. The V gene lost 6 bases and the J gene lost 3 bases, with 21 bases spanning the gap. The CDR3 region has the DNA TGTGCCAGCAGCTATGGGAGTTGGGGCAAAAACTACGAGCAGTACTTC. Its translation is CASSYGSWGKNYEQYF.

This clonotype was detected a few times. The chain combines TRBV28 with TRBJ2-5; D not certain. V gave up 2 bases and J gave up 7 bases, with 5 bases separating them. Germline CDR1 is MDHEN and CDR2 is SYDVKM. The CDR3 contains 11 residues. The CDR3 loop reads CASSLIGTQYF. The DNA of the CDR3 is TGTGCCAGCAGTTTAATTGGGACCCAGTACTTC.